The clone carrying this T cell receptor beta chain was detected only a few times. Assay: immunoSEQ multiplex PCR; the TCRdb copy retains only in-frame clones and omits some. The top ten hold about 50% of the sample, which has about 63,000 clones, 76% seen once. This entry belongs to a study of blood T cell repertoires in COVID-19. Study-wide context: The United States, Italy and Spain provided the acute and convalescent COVID-19 samples.

V lost 6 bases to trimming and J lost 0 bases, with 11 bases between them. This CDR3 has 14 residues. The germline V gene encodes CDR1 SNHLY and CDR2 FYNNEI. The J gene is TRBJ1-2, the V gene TRBV2; D gene unclear. Sequencing was carried out using peripheral blood. This TCR came from a woman aged 80 or over with acute or convalescent COVID-19. DNA for the CDR3: TGTGCCAGCAGGTCGAGGGAGTCTAACTATGGCTACACCTTC. Its translation is CASRSRESNYGYTF. Combining the CDR3 with reference TRBV2 and TRBJ1-2 gives the whole variable domain EPEVTQTPSHQVTQMGQEVILRCVPISNHLYFYWYRQILGQKVEFLVSFYNNEISEKSEIFDDQFSVERPDGSNFTLKIRSTKLEDSAMYFCASRSRESNYGYTFGSGTRLTVV.